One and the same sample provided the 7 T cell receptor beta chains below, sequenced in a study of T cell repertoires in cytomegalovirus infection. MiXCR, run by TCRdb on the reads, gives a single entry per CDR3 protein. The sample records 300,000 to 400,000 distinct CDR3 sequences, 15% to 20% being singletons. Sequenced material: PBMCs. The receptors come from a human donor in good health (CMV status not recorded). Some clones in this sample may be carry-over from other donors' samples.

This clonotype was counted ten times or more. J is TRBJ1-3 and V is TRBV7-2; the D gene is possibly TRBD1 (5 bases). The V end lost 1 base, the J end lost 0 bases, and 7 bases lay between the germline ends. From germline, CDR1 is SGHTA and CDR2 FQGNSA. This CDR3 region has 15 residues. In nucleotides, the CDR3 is TGTGCCAGCAGCTTAGGACAGCGCTCTGGAAACACCATATATTTT. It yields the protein CASSLGQRSGNTIYF.

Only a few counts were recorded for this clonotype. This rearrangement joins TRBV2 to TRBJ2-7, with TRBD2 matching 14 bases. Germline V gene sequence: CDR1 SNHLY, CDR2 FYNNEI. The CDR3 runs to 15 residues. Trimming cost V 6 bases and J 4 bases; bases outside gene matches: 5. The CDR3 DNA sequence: TGTGCCAGCAGCCGGGGACTAGCGGGAGAGTACGAGCAGTACTTC. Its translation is CASSRGLAGEYEQYF.

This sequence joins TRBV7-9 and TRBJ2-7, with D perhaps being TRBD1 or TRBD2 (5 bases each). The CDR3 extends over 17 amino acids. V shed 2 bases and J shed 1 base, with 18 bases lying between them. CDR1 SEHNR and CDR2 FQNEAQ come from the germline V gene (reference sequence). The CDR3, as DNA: TGTGCCAGCAGCTTACCCCGGGACGTTTCGTCGTCCTACGAGCAGTACTTC. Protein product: CASSLPRDVSSSYEQYF.

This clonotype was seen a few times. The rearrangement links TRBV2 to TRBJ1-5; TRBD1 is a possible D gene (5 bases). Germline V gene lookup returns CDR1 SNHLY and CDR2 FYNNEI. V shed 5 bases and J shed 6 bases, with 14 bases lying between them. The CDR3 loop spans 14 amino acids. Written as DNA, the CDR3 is TGTGCCAGCAGTTTCAGGGCTCGCGGTCAGCCCCAGCATTTT. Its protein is CASSFRARGQPQHF.

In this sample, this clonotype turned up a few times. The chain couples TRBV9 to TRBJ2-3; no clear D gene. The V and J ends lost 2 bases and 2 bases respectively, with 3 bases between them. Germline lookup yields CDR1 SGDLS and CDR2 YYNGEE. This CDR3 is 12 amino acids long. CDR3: CASSVVTDTQYF. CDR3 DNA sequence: TGTGCCAGCAGCGTCGTCACAGATACGCAGTATTTT.

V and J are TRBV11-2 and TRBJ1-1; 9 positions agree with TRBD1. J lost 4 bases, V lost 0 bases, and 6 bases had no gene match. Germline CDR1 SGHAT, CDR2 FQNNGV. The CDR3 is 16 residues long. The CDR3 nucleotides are TGTGCCAGCAGCTTAGATACCGGGACAGGGTGCACTGAAGCTTTCTTT. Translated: CASSLDTGTGCTEAFF.

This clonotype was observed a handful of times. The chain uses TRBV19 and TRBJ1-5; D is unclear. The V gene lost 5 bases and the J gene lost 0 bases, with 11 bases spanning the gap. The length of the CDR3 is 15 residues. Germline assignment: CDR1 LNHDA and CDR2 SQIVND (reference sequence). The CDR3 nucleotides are TGTGCCAGTAGTCCGGCCGGTAATAGCAATCAGCCCCAGCATTTT. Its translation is CASSPAGNSNQPQHF.